Listed here is a single T cell receptor (beta chain). These data originate in a study of blood T cell repertoires in COVID-19. Across the study: Both acute and convalescent COVID-19 samples were obtained from the United States, Italy and Spain. From T cells, B-cell-depleted T cells, or PBMCs came the material, which was cDNA or gDNA.

Participant ages covered about 18 to 90 years across 24 US areas. Generated by immunoSEQ multiplex PCR, the TCRdb table keeps only in-frame clones and is missing some. This table has about 210,000 clones, roughly 86% appearing once. The CDR3 is 15 amino acids. Looked up from germline, CDR1 is MNHEY and CDR2 is SVGAGI. The ends were cut back, 2 bases at V and 1 base at J, with 11 bases in the middle. The material sequenced was PBMCs or T cells enriched from blood (not recorded which). This sequence was found in a man aged 18 to 35 with acute COVID-19. The gene calls are TRBV6-5 and TRBJ2-5, with D perhaps TRBD2 (7 bases). The CDR3 DNA reads as TGTGCCAGCAGTTACCTAGGGGGGGGCCAAGAGACCCAGTACTTC. It yields the protein CASSYLGGGQETQYF.